This TCR beta chain was observed in a study of breast tumors, draining lymph nodes, adjacent tissues. Findings of the study overall: Luminal-like breast cancer showed significantly higher tumor–nontumor repertoire similarity than basal-like. Compared with lymph nodes, tumors were less diverse; compared with nontumor tissue, more.

Samples came from axillary lymph nodes draining the breast cancer. MiXCR, applied by TCRdb to the multiplex PCR reads, yields one record per CDR3 protein. The sample shows 200,000 to 250,000 distinct CDR3 sequences, 34% of them seen only once. Turning to this clonotype: Antigen specificity is unknown. With a much larger clone just one base away, this may be a read error.

Germline loops: CDR1 SGHAT, CDR2 FQNNGV. The CDR3 totals 15 residues. The TCR originated in a female donor with breast cancer. Some clones in this sample may be carry-over from other donors' samples. The gene calls are TRBV11-2 and TRBJ2-1, with TRBD2 identical over 11 bases. Source material: axillary lymph node tissue. The CDR3 region has the DNA TGTGCCAGCAGACCACCGGGACTAGCGGACAATGGGCAGTTCTTC. Translation gives CASRPPGLADNGQFF.